This T cell receptor beta chain came from a study of CD8 T cells in Susac syndrome. With regard to this clonotype: Its antigen remains unidentified.

Unmatched junction bases numbered 2, after V lost 7 bases and J lost 11 bases. This CDR3 comprises 10 residues. Germline V CDR1 and CDR2: SNHLY, FYNNEI. Whole-study results and caveats: Only a relatively small number of individuals were included in the TCR sequencing and HLA analysis.

RNA totalling about 0.45 to 1 ug underwent reverse transcription with random hexamers. Amplification of TCR beta CDR3 was carried out by immunoSEQ multiplex PCR, which covered 54 Vbeta and 13 Jbeta segments. MiXCR was run by TCRdb on the immunoSEQ multiplex PCR reads, yielding one entry per CDR3 protein. The sample yields around 200,000 distinct CDR3 sequences, just under 95% seen once. The study sequenced TCR beta in blood CD8+ and CD4+ T cells. Each multiple sclerosis control was a treatment-naive patient with relapsing-remitting disease that was either stable or active. Specimen: CD4+ T cells from PBMCs. This receptor was identified in a human donor with multiple sclerosis. This rearrangement joins TRBV2 to TRBJ1-1; 9 positions match TRBD1. The CDR3 here is CASKQGAAFF. CDR3 sequence (DNA): TGTGCCAGCAAACAGGGGGCGGCTTTCTTT. The entire variable domain, with the rest obtained from reference TRBV2 and TRBJ1-1, is as follows: EPEVTQTPSHQVTQMGQEVILRCVPISNHLYFYWYRQILGQKVEFLVSFYNNEISEKSEIFDDQFSVERPDGSNFTLKIRSTKLEDSAMYFCASKQGAAFFGQGTRLTVV.